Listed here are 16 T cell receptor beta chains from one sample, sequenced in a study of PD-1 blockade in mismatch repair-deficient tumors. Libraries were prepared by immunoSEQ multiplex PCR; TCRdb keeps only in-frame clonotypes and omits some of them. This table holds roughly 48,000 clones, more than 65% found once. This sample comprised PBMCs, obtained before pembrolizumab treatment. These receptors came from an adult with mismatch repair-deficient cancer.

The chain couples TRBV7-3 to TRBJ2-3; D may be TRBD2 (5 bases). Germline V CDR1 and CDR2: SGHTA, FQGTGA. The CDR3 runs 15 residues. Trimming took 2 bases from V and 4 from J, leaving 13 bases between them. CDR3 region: CASSLRGVGADTQYF. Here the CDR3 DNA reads TGTGCCAGCAGCTTACGTGGAGTCGGGGCAGATACGCAGTATTTT.

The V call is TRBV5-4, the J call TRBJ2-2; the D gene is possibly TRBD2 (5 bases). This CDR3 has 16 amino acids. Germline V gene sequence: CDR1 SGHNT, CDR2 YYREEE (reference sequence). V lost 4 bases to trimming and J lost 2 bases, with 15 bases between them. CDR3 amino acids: CASSRLGLRNTGELFF. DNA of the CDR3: TGTGCCAGCAGCCGTTTAGGACTTCGAAACACCGGGGAGCTGTTTTTT.

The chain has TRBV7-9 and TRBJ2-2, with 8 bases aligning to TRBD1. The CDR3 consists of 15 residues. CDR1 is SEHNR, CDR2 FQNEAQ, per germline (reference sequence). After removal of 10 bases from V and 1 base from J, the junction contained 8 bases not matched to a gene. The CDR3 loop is CAILGGTGNTGELFF. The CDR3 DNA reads TGTGCCATCCTAGGGGGGACAGGGAACACCGGGGAGCTGTTTTTT. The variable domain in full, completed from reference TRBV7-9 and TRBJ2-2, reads DTGVSQNPRHKITKRGQNVTFRCDPISEHNRLYWYRQTLGQGPEFLTYFQNEAQLEKSRLLSDRFSAERPKGSFSTLEIQRTEQGDSAMYLCAILGGTGNTGELFFGEGSRLTVL.

The CDR3 DNA follows: TGTGCCAGTAGTTACCTTCCGGGACGGAAACCGGGACTAGCGGGATACGAGCAGTACTTC. As protein: CASSYLPGRKPGLAGYEQYF. The V and J genes are TRBV19 and TRBJ2-7, with TRBD2 identical over 13 bases. CDR1 LNHDA and CDR2 SQIVND come from the germline V gene (reference sequence). Trimming took 5 bases from V and 4 from J; bases not matched to a gene: 20. The CDR3 is 20 amino acids.

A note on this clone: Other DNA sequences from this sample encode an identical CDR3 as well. The CDR3 reads CASSLVSDTQYF. CDR3 DNA sequence: TGTGCCAGCAGCTTGGTTTCAGATACGCAGTATTTT. The rearrangement uses TRBV5-4 and TRBJ2-3, with D unresolved. The CDR3 has 12 amino acids. V dropped 0 bases and J dropped 4 bases, with 3 bases sitting between them. Germline CDR1 SGHNT, CDR2 YYREEE (reference sequence). The whole variable domain, remainder taken from reference TRBV5-4 and TRBJ2-3, is ETGVTQSPTHLIKTRGQQVTLRCSSQSGHNTVSWYQQALGQGPQFIFQYYREEENGRGNFPPRFSGLQFPNYSSELNVNALELDDSALYLCASSLVSDTQYFGPGTRLTVL.

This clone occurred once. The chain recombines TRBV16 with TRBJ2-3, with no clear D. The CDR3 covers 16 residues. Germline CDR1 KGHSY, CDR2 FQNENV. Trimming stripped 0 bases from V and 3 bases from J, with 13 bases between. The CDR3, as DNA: TGTGCCAGCAGCCAATCAAATCCCTTAATGACAGATACGCAGTATTTT. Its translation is CASSQSNPLMTDTQYF.

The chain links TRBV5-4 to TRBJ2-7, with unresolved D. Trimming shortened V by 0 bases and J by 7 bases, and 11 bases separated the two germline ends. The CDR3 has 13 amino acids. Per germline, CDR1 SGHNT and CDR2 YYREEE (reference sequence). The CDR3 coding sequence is TGTGCCAGCAGCTTGGTAGCCCAGGTTGAGCAGTACTTC. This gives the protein CASSLVAQVEQYF.

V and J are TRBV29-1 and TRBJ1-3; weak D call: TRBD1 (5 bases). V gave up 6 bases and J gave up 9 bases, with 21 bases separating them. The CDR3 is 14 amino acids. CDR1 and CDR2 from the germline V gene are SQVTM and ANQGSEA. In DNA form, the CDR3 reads TGCAGCGTGAGATTAGGGGTCGCTGGGGCCACCATATATTTT. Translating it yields CSVRLGVAGATIYF.

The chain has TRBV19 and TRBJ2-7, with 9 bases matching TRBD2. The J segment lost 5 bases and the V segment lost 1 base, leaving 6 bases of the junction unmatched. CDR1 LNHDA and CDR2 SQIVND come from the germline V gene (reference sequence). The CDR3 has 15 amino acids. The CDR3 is CASSIGSGRTDEQYF. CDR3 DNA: TGTGCCAGTAGTATAGGCAGCGGGAGGACAGACGAGCAGTACTTC.

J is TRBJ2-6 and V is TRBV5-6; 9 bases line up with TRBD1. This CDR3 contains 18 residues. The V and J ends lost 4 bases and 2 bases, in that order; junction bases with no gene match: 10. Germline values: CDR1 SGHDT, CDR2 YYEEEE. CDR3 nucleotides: TGTGCCAGCAGCGGGATGGGGACAGGGCTTGCTGGGGCCAACGTCCTGACTTTC. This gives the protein CASSGMGTGLAGANVLTF.

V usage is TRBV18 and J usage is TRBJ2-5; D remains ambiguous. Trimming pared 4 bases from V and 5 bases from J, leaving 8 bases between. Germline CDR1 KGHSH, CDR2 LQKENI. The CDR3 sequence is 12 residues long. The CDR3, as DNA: TGTGCCAGCTCACGTCGTGTTGAGACCCAGTACTTC. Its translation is CASSRRVETQYF. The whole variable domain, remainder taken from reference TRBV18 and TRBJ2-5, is NAGVMQNPRHLVRRRGQEARLRCSPMKGHSHVYWYRQLPEEGLKFMVYLQKENIIDESGMPKERFSAEFPKEGPSILRIQQVVRGDSAAYFCASSRRVETQYFGPGTRLLVL.

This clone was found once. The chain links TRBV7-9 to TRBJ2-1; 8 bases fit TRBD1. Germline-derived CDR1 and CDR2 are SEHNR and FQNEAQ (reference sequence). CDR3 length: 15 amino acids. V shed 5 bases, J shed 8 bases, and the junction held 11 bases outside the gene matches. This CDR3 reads CASSTTDRVHDEQFF. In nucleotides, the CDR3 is TGTGCCAGCAGCACCACGGACAGGGTCCACGATGAGCAGTTCTTC. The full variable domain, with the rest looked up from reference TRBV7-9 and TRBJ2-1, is DTGVSQNPRHKITKRGQNVTFRCDPISEHNRLYWYRQTLGQGPEFLTYFQNEAQLEKSRLLSDRFSAERPKGSFSTLEIQRTEQGDSAMYLCASSTTDRVHDEQFFGPGTRLTVL.

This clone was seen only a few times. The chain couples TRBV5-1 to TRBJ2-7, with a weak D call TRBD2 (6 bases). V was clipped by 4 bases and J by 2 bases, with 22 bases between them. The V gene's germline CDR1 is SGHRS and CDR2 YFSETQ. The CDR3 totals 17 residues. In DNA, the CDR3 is TGCGCCAGCAGCCTCTGGGGTGGGCGGGGCTCAACCTACGAGCAGTACTTC. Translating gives CASSLWGGRGSTYEQYF.

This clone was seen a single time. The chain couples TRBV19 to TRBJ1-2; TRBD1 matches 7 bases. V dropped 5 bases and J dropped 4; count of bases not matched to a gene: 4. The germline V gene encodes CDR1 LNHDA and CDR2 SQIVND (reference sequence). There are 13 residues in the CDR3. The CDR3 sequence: CASSPRDSYGYTF. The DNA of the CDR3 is TGTGCCAGTAGTCCCCGGGACAGCTATGGCTACACCTTC. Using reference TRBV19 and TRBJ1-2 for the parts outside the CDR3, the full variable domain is DGGITQSPKYLFRKEGQNVTLSCEQNLNHDAMYWYRQDPGQGLRLIYYSQIVNDFQKGDIAEGYSVSREKKESFPLTVTSAQKNPTAFYLCASSPRDSYGYTFGSGTRLTVV.

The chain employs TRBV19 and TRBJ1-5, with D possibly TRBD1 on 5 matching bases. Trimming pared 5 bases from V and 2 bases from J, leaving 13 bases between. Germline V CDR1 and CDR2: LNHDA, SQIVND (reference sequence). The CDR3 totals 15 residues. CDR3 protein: CASSAQGNGNQPQHF. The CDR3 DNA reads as TGTGCCAGTAGTGCCCAGGGAAATGGCAATCAGCCCCAGCATTTT.

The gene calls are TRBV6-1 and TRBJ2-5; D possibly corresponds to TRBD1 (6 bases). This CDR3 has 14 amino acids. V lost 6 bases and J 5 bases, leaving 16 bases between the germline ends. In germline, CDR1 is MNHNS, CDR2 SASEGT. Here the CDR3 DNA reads TGTGCCAGCAGCTCCGCGAGGCAGGGGGAGACCCAGTACTTC. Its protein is CASSSARQGETQYF.